Sequencing of this TCR beta chain was carried out in a study of beta chain features in type 1 diabetes. Study-wide context: Cells sorted and examined across all samples totaled roughly 100,000,000. Study results and limitations: Sequencing the cDNA could make cells with high TCR expression show up more than they should. Shortening of TCRB CDR3s, moderate but significant, appeared in all four CD4+ subsets of Type 1 diabetes patients. VDJ junctions from patients with type 1 diabetes contained fewer insertions and more deletions. Patients and controls would share equally any PCR tilt toward shorter templates.

CDR1 and CDR2 (germline): SNHLY, FYNNEI. There are 11 residues in the CDR3. V lost 8 bases and J lost 6, with 10 bases in between. This clone was seen only a few times. What it recognizes is unknown. As every portion of the isolated RNA was reverse transcribed, the sequencing read expressed TCRB transcripts. Libraries were prepared by immunoSEQ multiplex PCR; TCRdb keeps only in-frame clonotypes and omits some of them. Counted here are roughly 240,000 clones, about 24% occurring once; the ten biggest clones make up roughly 0.013%. The chain carries TRBV2 and TRBJ1-2; D perhaps matches TRBD1 (5 bases). The TCR was taken from a woman younger than 45 with type 1 diabetes. Sequences were obtained from naive CD4+ T cells from blood. In DNA, the CDR3 is TGTGCCAGCGCCAGGGCCCATGGCTACACCTTC. Encoded protein: CASARAHGYTF. The full variable domain, its missing parts supplied by reference TRBV2 and TRBJ1-2, is EPEVTQTPSHQVTQMGQEVILRCVPISNHLYFYWYRQILGQKVEFLVSFYNNEISEKSEIFDDQFSVERPDGSNFTLKIRSTKLEDSAMYFCASARAHGYTFGSGTRLTVV.